These 30 T cell receptor beta chains came from one sample sequenced in a study of blood T cell repertoires in COVID-19. Profiled with immunoSEQ multiplex PCR; TCRdb holds only in-frame clones, not every one. The sample yields hundreds of thousands of clones, nearly 90% seen once. Sample: peripheral blood. The origin of the receptors is a man between 18 and 35 years old with active or convalescent COVID-19.

The genes are TRBV2 and TRBJ2-7; D might be TRBD2 (6 bases). This CDR3 is built from 12 residues. Germline CDR1 SNHLY, CDR2 FYNNEI. V lost 7 bases and J 4 bases, leaving 11 bases between the germline ends. In DNA form, the CDR3 reads TGTGCCAGCAAGGACGGGGGTTACGAGCAGTACTTC. Translation gives CASKDGGYEQYF. The entire variable domain, with the rest obtained from reference TRBV2 and TRBJ2-7, is as follows: EPEVTQTPSHQVTQMGQEVILRCVPISNHLYFYWYRQILGQKVEFLVSFYNNEISEKSEIFDDQFSVERPDGSNFTLKIRSTKLEDSAMYFCASKDGGYEQYFGPGTRLTVT.

The chain is built from TRBV7-8 and TRBJ1-1; the D gene is possibly TRBD1 (6 bases). The CDR3 consists of 12 residues. V was pared by 5 bases and J by 10 bases, with 14 bases between. Germline lookup yields CDR1 SGHVS and CDR2 FQNEAQ. In DNA form, the CDR3 reads TGTGCCAGCAGCCCAGACAGGTTTGGAGCTTTCTTT. Translating gives CASSPDRFGAFF.

The chain uses TRBV7-2 and TRBJ2-7; maybe TRBD2 (6 bases). V lost 3 bases and J lost 0, with 12 bases in between. Germline values: CDR1 SGHTA, CDR2 FQGNSA. The CDR3 is 15 residues long. CDR3 sequence reads: CASSLGLPSSYEQYF. CDR3 nucleotide sequence: TGTGCCAGCAGCTTGGGACTCCCGAGCTCCTACGAGCAGTACTTC.

The V call is TRBV5-1, the J call TRBJ1-2; no definite D call. Trimming left V 0 bases short and J 8 bases short, with 17 bases between. Germline lookup yields CDR1 SGHRS and CDR2 YFSETQ. The CDR3 has 15 amino acids. The CDR3 region is CASSLAVSSTGGYTF. DNA of the CDR3: TGCGCCAGCAGCTTGGCAGTCAGCTCAACGGGAGGCTACACCTTC.

V is TRBV7-2 and J is TRBJ2-5; a possible D gene is TRBD2 (6 bases). The CDR3 runs 12 residues. Germline values: CDR1 SGHTA, CDR2 FQGNSA. V was shortened by 5 bases and J by 5 bases, with 9 bases between the two germline ends. The CDR3 coding sequence is TGTGCCAGCAGCCGTCGGGAGGAGACCCAGTACTTC. This gives the protein CASSRREETQYF.

The J gene is TRBJ2-5, the V gene TRBV7-9; TRBD2 matches at 8 bases. CDR1 is SEHNR, CDR2 FQNEAQ, per germline (reference sequence). With 5 bases clipped from V and 5 bases from J, the junction kept 7 bases outside the gene matches. The CDR3 is made up of 14 amino acids. This CDR3 reads CASSRAGAGETQYF. The CDR3, as DNA: TGTGCCAGCAGCCGAGCGGGAGCGGGGGAGACCCAGTACTTC.

This clone appeared a few times. This sequence joins TRBV11-3 and TRBJ2-3; a weak D match, TRBD2 (5 bases). The V gene lost 5 bases and the J gene lost 5 bases, with 11 bases spanning the gap. CDR1 is SGHNT and CDR2 is YENEEA in the germline V gene. CDR3 size: 13 residues. CDR3 sequence reads: CASSTVEGDTQYF. The CDR3 coding sequence is TGTGCCAGCAGCACCGTAGAGGGAGATACGCAGTATTTT.

This clone was detected a few times. CDR3 in DNA: TGTGCCAGCAGCCCGGAGGGCAATTCACCCCTCCACTTT. Translated, it gives CASSPEGNSPLHF. V is TRBV5-5 and J is TRBJ1-6; no clear D gene. CDR3 length: 13 residues. Trimming took 4 bases from V and 7 from J, leaving 9 bases between them. CDR1 is SGHKS, CDR2 YYEKEE, per germline (reference sequence).

Concerning this clone: Other DNA sequences in this sample translate to the same CDR3. The rearrangement links TRBV5-1 to TRBJ2-2; D not resolved. Germline V lookup: CDR1 SGHRS, CDR2 YFSETQ. V was clipped by 5 bases and J by 1 base, with 9 bases between them. The CDR3 length is 14 residues. Written as DNA, the CDR3 is TGCGCCAGCAGTTACCGAGGGAACACCGGGGAGCTGTTTTTT. This translates into CASSYRGNTGELFF. Supplemented by reference TRBV5-1 and TRBJ2-2, the full variable domain reads KAGVTQTPRYLIKTRGQQVTLSCSPISGHRSVSWYQQTPGQGLQFLFEYFSETQRNKGNFPGRFSGRQFSNSRSEMNVSTLELGDSALYLCASSYRGNTGELFFGEGSRLTVL.

This clone was recorded a few times. The chain employs TRBV27 and TRBJ2-1; TRBD2 matches 11 bases. The J segment lost 3 bases and the V segment lost 6 bases, leaving 4 bases of the junction unmatched. Germline loops: CDR1 MNHEY, CDR2 SMNVEV (reference sequence). The CDR3 length is 15 residues. CDR3 bases: TGTGCCAGCAGAATAGGGACTAGCGGCTACAATGAGCAGTTCTTC. It codes for CASRIGTSGYNEQFF.

This clone occurred once. This chain joins TRBV6-5 and TRBJ2-3; TRBD1 aligns across 9 bases. V trimming: 6 bases; J trimming: 3 bases; junction bases outside the gene matches: 4. CDR1 is MNHEY, CDR2 SVGAGI, per germline. The CDR3 is 14 amino acids. CDR3 loop: CASRRDRGTDTQYF. The DNA for the CDR3 is TGTGCCAGCAGACGCGACAGGGGGACAGATACGCAGTATTTT.

This clone showed up just a few times. This rearrangement joins TRBV27 to TRBJ2-7; possibly TRBD2 for D (7 bases). Germline V lookup: CDR1 MNHEY, CDR2 SMNVEV (reference sequence). The CDR3 has 15 residues. The V end lost 5 bases, the J end lost 3 bases, and 17 bases lay between the germline ends. For the CDR3, the DNA is TGTGCCAGCAGTCCCCCCGGGGGGACAAACTACGAGCAGTACTTC. Protein: CASSPPGGTNYEQYF.

The chain carries TRBV13 and TRBJ2-7; 8 bases agree with TRBD1. Per the germline V gene, CDR1 is PRHDT and CDR2 is FYEKMQ (reference sequence). After removal of 6 bases from V and 4 bases from J, the junction contained 11 bases not matched to a gene. The CDR3 is 15 amino acids. Written as DNA, the CDR3 is TGTGCCAGCAGGGTACAGGGGGTTTCTGGGTACGAGCAGTACTTC. Its protein product is CASRVQGVSGYEQYF.

The genes are TRBV5-1 and TRBJ1-1, with 9 bases that match TRBD1. J was trimmed by 2 bases and V by 6 bases; bases with no gene match: 8. Germline V CDR1 and CDR2: SGHRS, YFSETQ. This CDR3 has 15 residues. The CDR3 sequence is CASTRTGVGNTEAFF. The CDR3 DNA is TGCGCCAGCACCCGGACAGGGGTCGGCAACACTGAAGCTTTCTTT.

This clone was seen a single time. The rearrangement uses TRBV11-2 and TRBJ1-1, with no clear D. In germline, CDR1 is SGHAT, CDR2 FQNNGV. V was cut by 0 bases and J by 0 bases, with 8 bases left in between. There are 15 residues in the CDR3. CDR3 nucleotide sequence: TGTGCCAGCAGCTTAGATCCGGGAGTGAACACTGAAGCTTTCTTT. Translation: CASSLDPGVNTEAFF.

The gene calls are TRBV5-1 and TRBJ2-1; 10 bases are shared with TRBD2. Germline V gene data show CDR1 as SGHRS and CDR2 as YFSETQ. V shed 4 bases, J shed 3 bases, and the junction held 4 bases outside the gene matches. This CDR3 comprises 15 residues. The CDR3 loop is CASSPLAGDYNEQFF. CDR3 in DNA: TGCGCCAGCAGCCCCCTAGCGGGGGACTACAATGAGCAGTTCTTC. The full variable domain, in which reference TRBV5-1 and TRBJ2-1 provide the parts outside the CDR3, is KAGVTQTPRYLIKTRGQQVTLSCSPISGHRSVSWYQQTPGQGLQFLFEYFSETQRNKGNFPGRFSGRQFSNSRSEMNVSTLELGDSALYLCASSPLAGDYNEQFFGPGTRLTVL.

V is TRBV6-5 and J is TRBJ2-7; possibly TRBD1 for D (6 bases). Trimming stripped 2 bases from V and 3 bases from J, with 11 bases between. The V gene's germline CDR1 is MNHEY and CDR2 SVGAGI. The CDR3 consists of 14 residues. The CDR3, as DNA: TGTGCCAGCAGTTACCCGGGCAGGGGCTACGAGCAGTACTTC. As protein: CASSYPGRGYEQYF.

The V and J genes are TRBV5-8 and TRBJ1-2, with TRBD1 matching 8 bases. The V and J ends lost 9 bases and 2 bases, in that order; junction bases with no gene match: 3. The CDR3 contains 12 residues. Germline values: CDR1 SGHTS, CDR2 YDEGEE. CDR3 amino acids: CATRTGNYGYTF. The CDR3 nucleotides are TGTGCCACTCGGACAGGGAACTATGGCTACACCTTC.

V is TRBV28 and J is TRBJ1-5; D may be TRBD1 (5 bases). The CDR3 length is 18 residues. The V end lost 2 bases, the J end lost 2 bases, and 19 bases lay between the germline ends. Germline CDR1 reads MDHEN; CDR2 reads SYDVKM. The CDR3 loop is CASSLTRSEGWGNQPQHF. CDR3 coding DNA: TGTGCCAGCAGTTTAACAAGGTCGGAGGGGTGGGGCAATCAGCCCCAGCATTTT.

A word on this clone: This specimen includes other DNA sequences encoding the same CDR3. The J gene is TRBJ1-2, the V gene TRBV19; possible D gene TRBD1, 6 bases. The V gene's germline CDR1 is LNHDA and CDR2 SQIVND (reference sequence). The CDR3 spans 14 residues. V was trimmed by 1 base and J by 0 bases, leaving 6 bases between them. The CDR3 is CASSIGGPNYGYTF. The CDR3, as DNA: TGTGCCAGTAGTATAGGGGGGCCTAACTATGGCTACACCTTC.

This chain uses TRBV29-1 with TRBJ2-3; no clear D gene. CDR3 length: 13 amino acids. Germline assignment: CDR1 SQVTM and CDR2 ANQGSEA. With 4 bases removed from V and 3 bases from J, the gap between germline ends came to 11 bases. The CDR3 DNA is TGCAGCGTTGGAAAGGAGAATACAGATACGCAGTATTTT. This codes for CSVGKENTDTQYF.

CDR3 sequence: CASSSPPRTSGHEQFF. In nucleotides, the CDR3 is TGTGCCAGCAGCTCACCCCCGAGGACTAGCGGGCATGAGCAGTTCTTC. This chain connects TRBV4-2 to TRBJ2-1, with TRBD2 matching 11 bases. CDR3 length: 16 residues. J was trimmed by 8 bases and V by 5 bases; bases with no gene match: 11. From germline, CDR1 is LGHNA and CDR2 YNFKEQ.

J is TRBJ2-6 and V is TRBV5-1; 11 bases are a match to TRBD1. Germline V lookup: CDR1 SGHRS, CDR2 YFSETQ. After removal of 9 bases from V and 0 bases from J, the junction contained 14 bases not matched to a gene. The length of the CDR3 is 19 residues. The CDR3 sequence: CATSVDGTGGFSGANVLTF. The CDR3 coding sequence is TGCGCCACCTCCGTCGACGGGACAGGGGGTTTCTCTGGGGCCAACGTCCTGACTTTC.

This clone was seen once. At one of its ends the junction is not consistent with the germline gene, which may arise from a read error. The CDR3 spells CASSQIVTGGSTF. As DNA, the CDR3 is TGTGCCAGCAGCCAAATCGTCACTGGGGGCTCCACCTTC. The chain has TRBV14 and TRBJ1-2, with D possibly matching TRBD1 (6 bases). Germline V CDR1 and CDR2: SGHDN, FVKESK. The CDR3 loop spans 13 amino acids.

This clone has just one count. The chain joins TRBV3-1 (or the pseudogene TRBV3-2) to TRBJ1-1, with D tentatively TRBD1 (6 bases). V lost 1 base, J lost 1 base, and 16 bases lay in between. CDR3 length equals 17 residues. Germline CDR1 is LGHDT and CDR2 is YNNKEL (reference sequence). DNA of the CDR3: TGTGCCAGCAGCCAAGGGGACACCCCTACCCCGAACACTGAAGCTTTCTTT. This codes for CASSQGDTPTPNTEAFF.

The V and J genes are TRBV30 and TRBJ1-3, with TRBD1 identical over 11 bases. The V and J ends lost 2 bases and 3 bases, in that order; junction bases with no gene match: 9. There are 17 residues in the CDR3. Germline loops: CDR1 GTSNPN, CDR2 SVGIG (reference sequence). Here the CDR3 reads CAWSKNRDRGFGNTIYF. CDR3 nucleotides: TGTGCCTGGAGTAAGAACCGGGACAGGGGGTTTGGAAACACCATATATTTT.

The genes are TRBV9 and TRBJ1-1; the match to TRBD1 covers 9 bases. The CDR3 runs to 15 residues. Germline lookup yields CDR1 SGDLS and CDR2 YYNGEE. V trimming: 4 bases; J trimming: 1 base; junction bases outside the gene matches: 5. The CDR3 nucleotides read TGTGCCAGCAGCCCTCGGACAGGGGCGAACACTGAAGCTTTCTTT. Translated, it gives CASSPRTGANTEAFF.

The J gene is TRBJ2-7, the V gene TRBV2, with D possibly being TRBD2 (6 bases). V lost 6 bases, J lost 6 bases, and 9 bases lay in between. Germline V gives CDR1 SNHLY, CDR2 FYNNEI. This CDR3 is built from 11 residues. The CDR3 DNA reads as TGTGCCAGCAGCCGGGGAGGCGAGCAGTACTTC. This translates into CASSRGGEQYF.

The CDR3 DNA follows: TGTGCCAGCAGTCCGGAGCGGGCCATCCAAGAGACCCAGTACTTC. Its protein product is CASSPERAIQETQYF. The V and J genes are TRBV6-6 and TRBJ2-5; D might be TRBD2 (6 bases). CDR1 is MNHNY and CDR2 is SVGAGI in the germline V gene (reference sequence). CDR3 size: 15 residues. Trimming stripped 5 bases from V and 1 base from J, with 14 bases between.

The chain has TRBV28 and TRBJ2-3; 7 bases are a match to TRBD2. V gave up 8 bases and J gave up 2 bases; unmatched junction bases: 7. This CDR3 contains 14 residues. The germline gives CDR1 MDHEN, CDR2 SYDVKM. In nucleotides, the CDR3 is TGTGCCAGCGGGGGGGGACTGTCCACAGATACGCAGTATTTT. Its translation: CASGGGLSTDTQYF.